This section outlines one T cell receptor (beta chain) sequence together with its context. The data were taken from a study of T cell changes during pregnancy in multiple sclerosis. The protocol was immunoSEQ multiplex PCR, while the TCRdb copy is restricted to in-frame clones and leaves out a portion. Here the sample spans about 100,000 clones, under 95% being singletons. CDR3 length: 15 amino acids. Losses at the gene ends were 6 bases for V and 3 bases for J; bases not matched to a gene: 9. Germline CDR1 reads LNHDA; CDR2 reads SQIVND (reference sequence). The sample in question was peripheral blood, obtained after pregnancy. The chain recombines TRBV19 with TRBJ2-7; TRBD1 matches at 9 bases. This TCR was sampled from a female donor with multiple sclerosis, enrolled in a pregnancy study. CDR3 loop: CASSLPGTGNYEQYF. The CDR3 nucleotides are TGTGCCAGTAGCCTACCCGGGACAGGGAACTACGAGCAGTACTTC.